This T cell receptor (beta chain) was documented in a study of blood T cells in healthy people across ages. The V gene lost 0 bases and the J gene lost 8 bases, with 19 bases spanning the gap. The V gene's germline CDR1 is MGHRA and CDR2 YSYEKL. The CDR3 runs to 16 residues. A second PCR, run for about 7 to 11 cycles, used a sample-barcoded 5' primer plus a J-beta primer mix. A tag from a template-switch adaptor with 12 random nucleotides marked each cDNA molecule. Per-sample output comprised a minimum of 2.5 million paired-end reads containing CDR3. TCRdb redid the calling of the 5' RACE reads with MiXCR, one entry per CDR3 protein. The sample gives 1.2 million to 1.5 million distinct CDR3 sequences, around 39% of which show up once; 7% to 9% is in the top ten. The sample, 7.5 to 10 milliliters of peripheral blood, was drawn from each donor. Total RNA extraction produced at least 6 micrograms (per sample) for the study.

Sequenced: blood. J is TRBJ1-2 and V is TRBV4-1; no clear D gene. The source of this sequence is a woman under 30 in good health. CDR3 coding DNA: TGCGCCAGCAGCCAAGATCCCGTTTCCTTAGGCGTAGGCTACACCTTC. Translating it yields CASSQDPVSLGVGYTF.